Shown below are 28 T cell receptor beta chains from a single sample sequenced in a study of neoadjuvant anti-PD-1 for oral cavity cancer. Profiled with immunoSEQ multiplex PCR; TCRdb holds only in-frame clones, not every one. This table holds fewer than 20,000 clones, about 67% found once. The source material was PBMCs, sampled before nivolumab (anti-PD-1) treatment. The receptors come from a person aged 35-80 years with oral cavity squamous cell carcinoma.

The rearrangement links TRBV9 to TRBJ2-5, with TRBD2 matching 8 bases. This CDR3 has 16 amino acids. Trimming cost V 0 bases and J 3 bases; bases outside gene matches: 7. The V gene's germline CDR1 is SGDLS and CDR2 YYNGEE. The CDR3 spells CASSVVAGREEETQYF. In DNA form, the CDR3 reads TGTGCCAGCAGCGTAGTTGCGGGGCGGGAGGAAGAGACCCAGTACTTC.

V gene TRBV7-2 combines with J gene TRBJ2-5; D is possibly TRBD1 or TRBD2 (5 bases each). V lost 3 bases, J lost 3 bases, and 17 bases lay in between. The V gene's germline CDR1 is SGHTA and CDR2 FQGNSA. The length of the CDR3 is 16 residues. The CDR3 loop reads CASSFRPGTGKETQYF. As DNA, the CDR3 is TGTGCCAGCAGCTTCCGACCAGGGACGGGAAAAGAGACCCAGTACTTC.

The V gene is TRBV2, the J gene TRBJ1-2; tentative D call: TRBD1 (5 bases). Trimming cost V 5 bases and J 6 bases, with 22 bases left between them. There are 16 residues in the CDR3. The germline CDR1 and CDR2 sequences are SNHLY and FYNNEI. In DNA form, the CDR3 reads TGTGCCAGCAGTTGGGACCGGTTAGGGCGGGCCCATGGCTACACCTTC. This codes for CASSWDRLGRAHGYTF.

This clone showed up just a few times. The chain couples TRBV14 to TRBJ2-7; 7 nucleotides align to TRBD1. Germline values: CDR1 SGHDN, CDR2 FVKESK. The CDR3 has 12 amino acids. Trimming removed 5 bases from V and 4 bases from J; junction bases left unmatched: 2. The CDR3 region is CASSSQGYEQYF. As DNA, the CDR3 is TGTGCCAGCAGCTCACAGGGGTACGAGCAGTACTTC.

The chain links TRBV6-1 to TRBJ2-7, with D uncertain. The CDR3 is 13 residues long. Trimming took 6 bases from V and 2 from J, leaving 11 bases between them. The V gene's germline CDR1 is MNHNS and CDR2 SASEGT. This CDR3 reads CASRPPGAYEQYF. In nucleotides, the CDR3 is TGTGCCAGCAGACCCCCAGGCGCCTACGAGCAGTACTTC.

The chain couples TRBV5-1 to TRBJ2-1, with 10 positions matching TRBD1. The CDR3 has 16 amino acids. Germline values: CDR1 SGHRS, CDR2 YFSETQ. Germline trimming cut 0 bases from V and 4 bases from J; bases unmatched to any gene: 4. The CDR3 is CASSLGQGARYNEQFF. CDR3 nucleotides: TGCGCCAGCAGCTTGGGACAGGGGGCGAGGTACAATGAGCAGTTCTTC.

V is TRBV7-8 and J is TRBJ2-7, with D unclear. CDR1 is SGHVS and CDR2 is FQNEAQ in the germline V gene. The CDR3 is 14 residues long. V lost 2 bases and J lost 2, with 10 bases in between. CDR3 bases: TGTGCCAGCAGCTTAAACTCTCCAGCCTACGAGCAGTACTTC. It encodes CASSLNSPAYEQYF.

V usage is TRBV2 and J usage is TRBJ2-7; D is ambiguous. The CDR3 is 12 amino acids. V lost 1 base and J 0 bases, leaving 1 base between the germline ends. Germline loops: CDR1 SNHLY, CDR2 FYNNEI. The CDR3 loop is CASSEVSYEQYF. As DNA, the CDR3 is TGTGCCAGCAGTGAAGTCTCCTACGAGCAGTACTTC.

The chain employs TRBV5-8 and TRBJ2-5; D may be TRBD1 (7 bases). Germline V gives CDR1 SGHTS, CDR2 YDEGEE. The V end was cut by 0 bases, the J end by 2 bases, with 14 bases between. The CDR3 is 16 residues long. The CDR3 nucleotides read TGTGCCAGCAGCTTGGGGACAGGAGGGGGACAAGAGACCCAGTACTTC. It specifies CASSLGTGGGQETQYF. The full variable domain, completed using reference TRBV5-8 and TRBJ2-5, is EAGVTQSPTHLIKTRGQQATLRCSPISGHTSVYWYQQALGLGLQFLLWYDEGEERNRGNFPPRFSGRQFPNYSSELNVNALELEDSALYLCASSLGTGGGQETQYFGPGTRLLVL.

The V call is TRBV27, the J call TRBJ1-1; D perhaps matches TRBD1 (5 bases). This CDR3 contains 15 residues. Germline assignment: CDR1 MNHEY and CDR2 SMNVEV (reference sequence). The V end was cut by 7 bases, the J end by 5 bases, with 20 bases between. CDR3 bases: TGTGCCAGCACCCTTAGCCCGAGTGGGGGAACTGAAGCTTTCTTT. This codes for CASTLSPSGGTEAFF.

This chain's CDR3 is CASSYSETFGYTF. The CDR3 DNA follows: TGTGCCAGCAGTTACTCGGAAACTTTTGGCTACACCTTC. The rearrangement joins TRBV6-5 to TRBJ1-2; D is uncertain. Trimming removed 0 bases at V and 7 bases at J, with 9 bases between. The CDR3 runs 13 residues. Per the germline V gene, CDR1 is MNHEY and CDR2 is SVGAGI.

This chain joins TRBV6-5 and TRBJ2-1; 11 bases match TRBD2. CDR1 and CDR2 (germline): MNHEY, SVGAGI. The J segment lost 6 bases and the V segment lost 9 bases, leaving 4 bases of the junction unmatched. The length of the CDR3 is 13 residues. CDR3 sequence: CASTSGSGNEQFF. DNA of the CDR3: TGTGCCAGTACTAGCGGGAGCGGCAATGAGCAGTTCTTC.

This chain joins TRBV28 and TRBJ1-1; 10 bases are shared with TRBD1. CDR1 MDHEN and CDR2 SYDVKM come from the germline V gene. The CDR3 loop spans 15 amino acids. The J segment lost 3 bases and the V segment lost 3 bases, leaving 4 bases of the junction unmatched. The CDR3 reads CASSFPGQGYTEAFF. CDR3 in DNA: TGTGCCAGCAGTTTTCCGGGACAGGGGTACACTGAAGCTTTCTTT.

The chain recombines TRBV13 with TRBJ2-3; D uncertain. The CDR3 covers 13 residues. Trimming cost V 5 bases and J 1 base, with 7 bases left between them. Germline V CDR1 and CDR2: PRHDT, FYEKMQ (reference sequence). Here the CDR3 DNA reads TGTGCCAGCAGCCCATGGGGCACAGATACGCAGTATTTT. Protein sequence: CASSPWGTDTQYF.

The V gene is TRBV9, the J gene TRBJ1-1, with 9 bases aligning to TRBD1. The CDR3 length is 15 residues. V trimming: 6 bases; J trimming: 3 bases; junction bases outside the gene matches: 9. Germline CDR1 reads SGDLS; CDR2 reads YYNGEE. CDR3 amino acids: CASTSTGGRDTEAFF. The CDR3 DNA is TGTGCCAGCACCTCTACAGGGGGCAGGGACACTGAAGCTTTCTTT.

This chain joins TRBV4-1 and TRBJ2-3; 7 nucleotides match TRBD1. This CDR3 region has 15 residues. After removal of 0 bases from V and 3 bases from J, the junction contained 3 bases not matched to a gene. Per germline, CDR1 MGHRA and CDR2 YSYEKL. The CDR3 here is CASSQERQGTDTQYF. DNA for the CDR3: TGCGCCAGCAGCCAAGAGAGACAGGGAACAGATACGCAGTATTTT.

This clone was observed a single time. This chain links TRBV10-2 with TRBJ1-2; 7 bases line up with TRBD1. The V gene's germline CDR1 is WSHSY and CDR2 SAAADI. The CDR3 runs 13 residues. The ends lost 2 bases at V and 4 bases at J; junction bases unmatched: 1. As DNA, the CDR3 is TGCGCCAGCAGTGAGGGGACAGCCTATGGCTACACCTTC. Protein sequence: CASSEGTAYGYTF.

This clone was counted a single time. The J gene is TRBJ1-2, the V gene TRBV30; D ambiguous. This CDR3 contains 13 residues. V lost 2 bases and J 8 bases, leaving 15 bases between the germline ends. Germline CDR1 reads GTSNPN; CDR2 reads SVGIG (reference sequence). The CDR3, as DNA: TGTGCCTGGAGTACCCGGCTGGGGTACGGCTACACCTTC. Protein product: CAWSTRLGYGYTF.

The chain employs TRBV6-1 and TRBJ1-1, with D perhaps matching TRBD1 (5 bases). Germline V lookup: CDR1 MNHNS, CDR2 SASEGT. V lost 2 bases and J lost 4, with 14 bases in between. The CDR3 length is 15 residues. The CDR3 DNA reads TGTGCCAGCAGTGAAAGGTGGCAGGGTGGCACTGAAGCTTTCTTT. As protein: CASSERWQGGTEAFF.

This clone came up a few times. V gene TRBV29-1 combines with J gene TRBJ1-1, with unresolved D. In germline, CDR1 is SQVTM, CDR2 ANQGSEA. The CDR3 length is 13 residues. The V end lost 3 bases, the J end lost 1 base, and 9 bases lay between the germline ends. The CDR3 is CSVDSAKNTEAFF. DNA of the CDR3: TGCAGCGTTGACTCGGCGAAGAACACTGAAGCTTTCTTT.

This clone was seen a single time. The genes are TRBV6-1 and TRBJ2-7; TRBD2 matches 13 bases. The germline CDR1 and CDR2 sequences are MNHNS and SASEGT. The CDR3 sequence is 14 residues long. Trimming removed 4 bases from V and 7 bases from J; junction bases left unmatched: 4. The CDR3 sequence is CASSALGLAGEQYF. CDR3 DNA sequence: TGTGCCAGCAGTGCATTGGGACTAGCGGGGGAGCAGTACTTC.

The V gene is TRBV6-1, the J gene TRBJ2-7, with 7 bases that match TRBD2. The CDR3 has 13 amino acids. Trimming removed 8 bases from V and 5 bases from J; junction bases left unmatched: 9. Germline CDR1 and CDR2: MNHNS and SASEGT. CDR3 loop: CASSWRTRDEQYF. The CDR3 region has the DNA TGTGCCAGCTCCTGGCGGACTAGAGACGAGCAGTACTTC.

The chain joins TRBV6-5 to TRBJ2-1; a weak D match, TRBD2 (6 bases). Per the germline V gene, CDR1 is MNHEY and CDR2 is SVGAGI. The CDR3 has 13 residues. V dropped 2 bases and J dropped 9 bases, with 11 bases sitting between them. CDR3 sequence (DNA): TGTGCCAGCAGTTACCAAGAGGAGGGTGAGCAGTTCTTC. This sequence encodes CASSYQEEGEQFF.

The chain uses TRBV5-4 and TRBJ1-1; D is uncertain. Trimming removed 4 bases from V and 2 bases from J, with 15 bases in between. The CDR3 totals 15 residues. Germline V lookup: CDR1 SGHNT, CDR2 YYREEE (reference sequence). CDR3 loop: CASSDLGPINTEAFF. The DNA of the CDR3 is TGTGCCAGCAGCGACCTCGGACCTATCAACACTGAAGCTTTCTTT. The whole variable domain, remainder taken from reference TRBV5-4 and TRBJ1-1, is ETGVTQSPTHLIKTRGQQVTLRCSSQSGHNTVSWYQQALGQGPQFIFQYYREEENGRGNFPPRFSGLQFPNYSSELNVNALELDDSALYLCASSDLGPINTEAFFGQGTRLTVV.

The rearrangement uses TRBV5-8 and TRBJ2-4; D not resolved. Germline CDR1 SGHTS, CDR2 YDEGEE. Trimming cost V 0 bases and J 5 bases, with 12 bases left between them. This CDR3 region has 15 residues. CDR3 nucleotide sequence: TGTGCCAGCAGCTTGGCCCTGGCTCGGCAAAACATTCAGTACTTC. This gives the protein CASSLALARQNIQYF.

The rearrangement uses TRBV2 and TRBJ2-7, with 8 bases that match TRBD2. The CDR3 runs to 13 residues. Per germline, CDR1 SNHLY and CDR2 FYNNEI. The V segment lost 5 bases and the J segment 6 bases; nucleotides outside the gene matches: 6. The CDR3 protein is CASSPGLASEQYF. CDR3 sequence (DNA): TGTGCCAGCAGTCCCGGACTAGCTTCCGAGCAGTACTTC. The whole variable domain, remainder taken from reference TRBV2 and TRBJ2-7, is EPEVTQTPSHQVTQMGQEVILRCVPISNHLYFYWYRQILGQKVEFLVSFYNNEISEKSEIFDDQFSVERPDGSNFTLKIRSTKLEDSAMYFCASSPGLASEQYFGPGTRLTVT.

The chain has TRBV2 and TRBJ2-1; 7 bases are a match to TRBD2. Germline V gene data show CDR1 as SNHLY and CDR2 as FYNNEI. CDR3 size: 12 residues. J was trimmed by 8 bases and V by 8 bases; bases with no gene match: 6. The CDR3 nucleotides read TGTGCCAGCCGACTAGCCCAGCATGAGCAGTTCTTC. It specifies CASRLAQHEQFF.

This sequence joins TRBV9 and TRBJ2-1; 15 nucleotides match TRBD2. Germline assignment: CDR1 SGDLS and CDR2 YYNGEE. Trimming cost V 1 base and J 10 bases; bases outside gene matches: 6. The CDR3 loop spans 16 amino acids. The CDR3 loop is CASSVTGLAGGREQFF. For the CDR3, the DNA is TGTGCCAGCAGCGTAACCGGACTAGCGGGAGGGCGGGAGCAGTTCTTC.